The 27 T cell receptor beta chains given below trace back to one sample, sequenced in a study of T cells in Graves' hyperthyroidism and ophthalmopathy (dated by TCRdb to between 2018 and 2021). Preparation of the library involved multiplex PCR. Sequencer: Illumina HiSeq 2000. Amplification of TCR beta CDR3 regions was carried out from RNA transcripts. For the first round of RT-PCR on the TCR CDR3, the HTBI primer set was used together with the Qiagen OneStep RT-PCR kit. Using fastp trimming at Q25 and MiXCR clonotype assembly, TCRdb reanalyzed the public sequencing data and kept in-frame beta chains. When rows share a CDR3 protein, they turn into one entry using the most common DNA and genes. In all, the sample holds 450,000 to 600,000 distinct CDR3 sequences, and around 20% of those were seen once. Roughly 44% of the sample goes to the ten largest clones. The specimen sequenced was blood. The source is a man in his forties with Graves' ophthalmopathy.

This clonotype was found a few times. This rearrangement joins TRBV20-1 to TRBJ2-6; 7 bases match TRBD1. CDR1 DFQATT and CDR2 SNEGSKA come from the germline V gene (reference sequence). The CDR3 covers 15 residues. Trimming removed 6 bases from V and 0 bases from J; junction bases left unmatched: 5. The CDR3 sequence: CSARDSLSGANVLTF. CDR3 nucleotides: TGCAGTGCCAGGGACAGCCTCTCTGGGGCCAACGTCCTGACTTTC.

About this clonotype itself: The junction departs from germline at one end; a sequencing error may be responsible. J is TRBJ2-7 and V is TRBV20-1; a weak D match, TRBD2 (6 bases). CDR3 length: 15 amino acids. Germline lookup yields CDR1 DFQATT and CDR2 SNEGSKA (reference sequence). The CDR3, as DNA: TGCAGTGCCAGAGGACATAGCGGTAGCTCCTACGAGCAGTACTTC. Amino acid sequence: CSARGHSGSSYEQYF.

In the case of this clonotype: This may be a read error: a much more frequent sequence differs by one nucleotide. The V call is TRBV7-2, the J call TRBJ2-1; 15 bases match TRBD2. The CDR3 has 14 amino acids. The V and J ends lost 6 bases and 9 bases, in that order; junction bases with no gene match: 3. Germline lookup yields CDR1 SGHTA and CDR2 FQGNSA. In nucleotides, the CDR3 is TGTGCCAGCAGTCGGACTAGCGGGAGGGTTGAGCAGTTCTTC. It codes for CASSRTSGRVEQFF. Complete variable domain (other parts from reference TRBV7-2 and TRBJ2-1): GAGVSQSPSNKVTEKGKDVELRCDPISGHTALYWYRQSLGQGLEFLIYFQGNSAPDKSGLPSDRFSAERTGGSVSTLTIQRTQQEDSAVYLCASSRTSGRVEQFFGPGTRLTVL.

This clonotype came up many times. This chain connects TRBV7-3 to TRBJ2-1; no reliable D call. The V end was cut by 0 bases, the J end by 7 bases, with 7 bases between. This CDR3 is 13 amino acids long. From germline, CDR1 is SGHTA and CDR2 FQGTGA. The CDR3 sequence is CASSLTMGNEQFF. The DNA for the CDR3 is TGTGCCAGCAGCTTAACAATGGGGAATGAGCAGTTCTTC.

This clonotype was seen more than once but under ten times. This chain uses TRBV7-3 with TRBJ1-4; a possible D gene is TRBD1 (5 bases). This CDR3 spans 18 amino acids. Germline V gives CDR1 SGHTA, CDR2 FQGTGA. Trimming removed 4 bases from V and 7 bases from J, with 25 bases in between. CDR3 DNA: TGTGCCAGCAGCTCAACAATCTCCGAGGACCTGAGGGGTGAAAAACTGTTTTTT. Translating it yields CASSSTISEDLRGEKLFF. Filled out from reference TRBV7-3 and TRBJ1-4, the complete variable domain reads GAGVSQTPSNKVTEKGKYVELRCDPISGHTALYWYRQSLGQGPEFLIYFQGTGAADDSGLPNDRFFAVRPEGSVSTLKIQRTERGDSAVYLCASSSTISEDLRGEKLFFGSGTQLSVL.

V gene TRBV12-3 or TRBV12-4 combines with J gene TRBJ2-7; D is tentatively TRBD1 or TRBD2 (5 bases each). Trimming left V 5 bases short and J 9 bases short, with 11 bases between. The CDR3 has 11 residues. In DNA form, the CDR3 reads TGTGCCAGCAGTCTGGGACCGCGGCAGTACTTC. Amino acid sequence: CASSLGPRQYF.

Many counts were recorded for this clonotype. The chain employs TRBV5-5 and TRBJ2-4; weak D call: TRBD1 (6 bases). Germline CDR1 reads SGHKS; CDR2 reads YYEKEE (reference sequence). CDR3 size: 17 residues. Trimming pared 0 bases from V and 0 bases from J, leaving 13 bases between. For the CDR3, the DNA is TGTGCCAGCAGCTTGGGAAGGGGGACGGCAGCCAAAAACATTCAGTACTTC. This translates into CASSLGRGTAAKNIQYF.

This clonotype was seen many times. The chain joins TRBV6-1 to TRBJ2-7, with D uncertain. Looked up from germline, CDR1 is MNHNS and CDR2 is SASEGT. The CDR3 loop spans 10 amino acids. V dropped 7 bases and J dropped 2 bases, with 3 bases sitting between them. The CDR3 reads CASNAYEQYF. Written as DNA, the CDR3 is TGTGCCAGCAATGCCTACGAGCAGTACTTC.

The rearrangement links TRBV20-1 to TRBJ1-6; D is ambiguous. Germline values: CDR1 DFQATT, CDR2 SNEGSKA (reference sequence). The V gene lost 6 bases and the J gene lost 9 bases, with 12 bases spanning the gap. CDR3 length equals 12 residues. For the CDR3, the DNA is TGCAGTGCGGTGCGGGGATTTTCACCCCTCCACTTT. Protein product: CSAVRGFSPLHF.

About this clonotype itself: Being one base from a much bigger clone, this may be a read error. V and J are TRBV30 and TRBJ2-3, with 11 bases matching TRBD2. Looked up from germline, CDR1 is GTSNPN and CDR2 is SVGIG (reference sequence). This CDR3 region has 14 residues. This CDR3 is CAWGVIAGGETQYF. In DNA, the CDR3 is TGTGCCTGGGGTGTAATAGCGGGAGGGGAAACGCAGTATTTT.

V is TRBV20-1 and J is TRBJ2-7, with TRBD2 identical over 12 bases. The trim removed 0 bases at V and 4 bases at J, leaving 7 bases unmatched. Germline V gene lookup returns CDR1 DFQATT and CDR2 SNEGSKA (reference sequence). The CDR3 consists of 16 residues. The CDR3 bases are TGCAGTGCTAGAGATCGACTAGCGGGAGTAGAGTACGAGCAGTACTTC. Protein sequence: CSARDRLAGVEYEQYF.

This chain links TRBV6-1 with TRBJ2-7, with TRBD2 matching over 7 bases. CDR3 length: 13 residues. After removal of 2 bases from V and 4 bases from J, the junction contained 2 bases not matched to a gene. Per the germline V gene, CDR1 is MNHNS and CDR2 is SASEGT. This CDR3 reads CASSELAVYEQYF. Here the CDR3 DNA reads TGTGCCAGCAGTGAACTAGCGGTTTACGAGCAGTACTTC.

The V call is TRBV12-3 or TRBV12-4, the J call TRBJ1-2; 9 positions match TRBD1. J lost 4 bases, V lost 7 bases, and 10 bases had no gene match. CDR3 length equals 15 residues. The DNA for the CDR3 is TGTGCCAGCACCCCGAGCGGACAGGGGTTCTATGGCTACACCTTC. Protein product: CASTPSGQGFYGYTF.

The chain carries TRBV6-1 and TRBJ1-5; TRBD1 matches at 7 bases. From germline, CDR1 is MNHNS and CDR2 SASEGT. The CDR3 covers 17 residues. After removal of 6 bases from V and 4 bases from J, the junction contained 15 bases not matched to a gene. The CDR3 sequence: CASRTPQGGGMNQPQHF. The CDR3 region has the DNA TGTGCCAGCAGAACACCTCAGGGGGGAGGGATGAATCAGCCCCAGCATTTT.

To note about this clonotype: Germline is not matched at one junction end, which may reflect a read error. The chain joins TRBV7-7 to TRBJ1-3; 10 positions agree with TRBD1. The CDR3 sequence is 15 residues long. Germline loops: CDR1 SSHAT, CDR2 FNYEAQ (reference sequence). The CDR3 DNA sequence: TGTGCTAGCAGCTTAGGGACAGGGGTCGGAAACACCATATATTTT. Protein: CASSLGTGVGNTIYF. Full variable domain (rest looked up from reference TRBV7-7 and TRBJ1-3): GAGVSQSPRYKVTKRGQDVTLRCDPISSHATLYWYQQALGQGPEFLTYFNYEAQPDKSGLPSDRFSAERPEGSISTLTIQRTEQRDSAMYRCASSLGTGVGNTIYFGEGSWLTVV.

This clonotype was detected a few times. The chain uses TRBV9 and TRBJ2-7; TRBD1 is a possible D gene (6 bases). V was cut by 0 bases and J by 2 bases, with 12 bases left in between. The CDR3 is 15 amino acids. Germline-derived CDR1 and CDR2 are SGDLS and YYNGEE. DNA for the CDR3: TGTGCCAGCAGCGTAGGGGGCAGGGGAACCTACGAGCAGTACTTC. Its protein product is CASSVGGRGTYEQYF.

Only one count was recorded for this clonotype. The CDR3 loop reads CASSPGTSGRYEQYF. CDR3 in DNA: TGCGCCAGCAGCCCCGGGACTAGCGGGAGGTACGAGCAGTACTTC. The rearrangement links TRBV5-1 to TRBJ2-7; 15 bases fit TRBD2. In germline, CDR1 is SGHRS, CDR2 YFSETQ. The CDR3 totals 15 residues. Trimming took 4 bases from V and 4 from J; bases not matched to a gene: 3.

This clonotype was detected many times. The gene calls are TRBV6-5 and TRBJ2-1; 9 nucleotides match TRBD2. The junction had 9 bases not matched to a gene; V was cut back by 2 bases and J by 7 bases. CDR3 length: 16 residues. Germline V gives CDR1 MNHEY, CDR2 SVGAGI. The CDR3 DNA reads TGTGCCAGCAGTTACGTGGCAAGCGGGGGGACGAATGAGCAGTTCTTC. This gives the protein CASSYVASGGTNEQFF.

In this sample, this clonotype turned up many times. The V call is TRBV20-1, the J call TRBJ2-7; a weak D match, TRBD2 (5 bases). Germline V lookup: CDR1 DFQATT, CDR2 SNEGSKA (reference sequence). The CDR3 contains 15 residues. V was trimmed by 4 bases and J by 5 bases, leaving 21 bases between them. The CDR3 sequence is CSAKSPYRGLDEQYF. The DNA of the CDR3 is TGCAGTGCTAAGTCCCCGTACCGAGGGCTAGACGAGCAGTACTTC.

This chain links TRBV7-9 with TRBJ2-5; tentatively, D is TRBD2 (6 bases). CDR3 size: 15 residues. Between the trimmed V and J ends, which lost 0 bases and 1 base, there was a span of 9 bases. CDR1 and CDR2 from the germline V gene are SEHNR and FQNEAQ (reference sequence). CDR3 nucleotides: TGTGCCAGCAGCTTAGCGATGGGGGGCCAAGAGACCCAGTACTTC. Its protein product is CASSLAMGGQETQYF.

This clonotype has only a few counts. CDR3 in amino acids: CASSVSGRSRGYTF. CDR3 bases: TGTGCCAGCAGTGTAAGTGGACGGTCGAGAGGCTACACCTTC. The V gene is TRBV2, the J gene TRBJ1-2; D unclear. This CDR3 comprises 14 residues. Trimming shortened V by 4 bases and J by 8 bases, and 17 bases separated the two germline ends. The germline gives CDR1 SNHLY, CDR2 FYNNEI.

As DNA, the CDR3 is TGTGCCAGCAGTCAAAGGGTTGGGGCCAACGTCCTGACTTTC. It translates to CASSQRVGANVLTF. This chain uses TRBV7-9 with TRBJ2-6; D not certain. Germline CDR1 and CDR2: SEHNR and FQNEAQ (reference sequence). The CDR3 extends over 14 amino acids. Trimming cost V 6 bases and J 3 bases, with 9 bases left between them.

The chain carries TRBV7-9 and TRBJ2-3, with TRBD2 matching 9 bases. This CDR3 is 16 amino acids long. Germline assignment: CDR1 SEHNR and CDR2 FQNEAQ (reference sequence). V was clipped by 4 bases and J by 4 bases; unmatched bases: 9. The CDR3 coding sequence is TGTGCCAGCAGCTCGACTGTTAGCGGGAGAGCAGATACGCAGTATTTT. Translation: CASSSTVSGRADTQYF.

This clonotype was observed at least ten times. The V gene is TRBV4-2, the J gene TRBJ1-2; maybe TRBD1 (6 bases). V was shortened by 1 base and J by 2 bases, with 14 bases between the two germline ends. Germline-derived CDR1 and CDR2 are LGHNA and YNFKEQ. This CDR3 contains 16 residues. This chain's CDR3 is CASSQGTTGTNYGYTF. Written as DNA, the CDR3 is TGTGCCAGCAGCCAAGGGACGACAGGAACCAACTATGGCTACACCTTC.

CDR3 amino acids: CASTPRGQVNQPQHF. In DNA, the CDR3 is TGTGCCAGTACCCCTCGGGGGCAGGTCAATCAGCCCCAGCATTTT. J is TRBJ1-5 and V is TRBV19; weak D call: TRBD1 (6 bases). V was trimmed by 7 bases and J by 3 bases, leaving 16 bases between them. The germline V gene has CDR1 LNHDA and CDR2 SQIVND (reference sequence). The CDR3 extends over 15 amino acids.

This clonotype has a count of ten or more. This chain uses TRBV5-1 with TRBJ1-1; D not resolved. V was cut by 4 bases and J by 2 bases, with 12 bases left in between. Looked up from germline, CDR1 is SGHRS and CDR2 is YFSETQ. The CDR3 is made up of 14 amino acids. CDR3 protein: CASSLPQTNTEAFF. The CDR3, as DNA: TGCGCCAGCAGCCTGCCCCAGACCAACACTGAAGCTTTCTTT.

There are many counts of this clonotype. The V call is TRBV5-1, the J call TRBJ2-3; 7 bases map to TRBD1. Losses at the gene ends were 4 bases for V and 4 bases for J; bases not matched to a gene: 6. CDR1 is SGHRS and CDR2 is YFSETQ in the germline V gene. The CDR3 contains 14 residues. This chain's CDR3 is CASSLQGSADTQYF. The CDR3 region has the DNA TGCGCCAGCAGCCTACAGGGGTCAGCAGATACGCAGTATTTT. The variable domain in full, with the rest retrieved from reference TRBV5-1 and TRBJ2-3, is KAGVTQTPRYLIKTRGQQVTLSCSPISGHRSVSWYQQTPGQGLQFLFEYFSETQRNKGNFPGRFSGRQFSNSRSEMNVSTLELGDSALYLCASSLQGSADTQYFGPGTRLTVL.